A single sample is the source of the 25 T cell receptor beta chains below, sequenced in a study of OX40 agonist ivuxolimab in advanced cancers. Only in-frame clones appear in the TCRdb table, and some are missing; sequencing was by immunoSEQ multiplex PCR. The table shows approximately 3,000 clones, with 65% to 85% occurring only once. Sample: CD4+ or CD8+ T cells sorted from blood, taken in a trial of the OX40 agonist ivuxolimab. The source is an adult with an advanced solid tumor such as melanoma, head and neck, liver or kidney cancer.

CDR3 amino acids: CAWSPTGIEQYF. The CDR3 nucleotides are TGTGCCTGGAGCCCTACAGGGATCGAGCAGTACTTC. The chain carries TRBV30 and TRBJ2-7; D is possibly TRBD1 (6 bases). The germline V and J ends were trimmed by 3 bases and 6 bases, with 12 bases remaining between them. Germline CDR1 and CDR2: GTSNPN and SVGIG (reference sequence). The CDR3 is 12 residues long.

The genes are TRBV19 and TRBJ1-6; D is undetermined. This CDR3 has 14 amino acids. Germline-derived CDR1 and CDR2 are LNHDA and SQIVND (reference sequence). The germline V and J ends were trimmed by 4 bases and 0 bases, with 4 bases remaining between them. CDR3 DNA sequence: TGTGCCAGTAGTAGGAGCTCCTATAATTCACCCCTCCACTTT. Protein: CASSRSSYNSPLHF.

This chain links TRBV28 with TRBJ2-3, with D possibly being TRBD1 (5 bases). This CDR3 is 17 amino acids long. Germline V CDR1 and CDR2: MDHEN, SYDVKM. V was trimmed by 4 bases and J by 2 bases, leaving 19 bases between them. CDR3 bases: TGTGCCAGCAGTTCTGCGACAGAACCCGACCCCACAGATACGCAGTATTTT. Translation gives CASSSATEPDPTDTQYF. Based on the CDR3 plus reference TRBV28 and TRBJ2-3, the full variable domain is DVKVTQSSRYLVKRTGEKVFLECVQDMDHENMFWYRQDPGLGLRLIYFSYDVKMKEKGDIPEGYSVSREKKERFSLILESASTNQTSMYLCASSSATEPDPTDTQYFGPGTRLTVL.

This chain links TRBV4-1 with TRBJ2-7; D may be TRBD1 (5 bases). Germline CDR1 reads MGHRA; CDR2 reads YSYEKL. Between the trimmed V and J ends, which lost 2 bases and 3 bases, there was a span of 14 bases. CDR3 length: 15 amino acids. The CDR3 bases are TGCGCCAGCAGCCAAAGACCGACAGTAGTCTACGAGCAGTACTTC. Translation: CASSQRPTVVYEQYF.

This clone appeared once. The chain couples TRBV2 to TRBJ2-4, with D possibly being TRBD2 (6 bases). V lost 7 bases to trimming and J lost 9 bases, with 13 bases between them. CDR1 and CDR2 (germline): SNHLY, FYNNEI. The CDR3 runs to 12 residues. The CDR3 loop is CASIWDGSIQYF. Here the CDR3 DNA reads TGTGCCAGCATTTGGGACGGGAGCATTCAGTACTTC.

This rearrangement joins TRBV9 to TRBJ2-1; 11 bases agree with TRBD2. With V trimmed by 4 bases and J by 0 bases, 6 bases remained unmatched. Germline V gene lookup returns CDR1 SGDLS and CDR2 YYNGEE. CDR3 length equals 17 residues. CDR3 nucleotide sequence: TGTGCCAGCAGCCGTACGCTAGCGGGAGGCTCCTACAATGAGCAGTTCTTC. Translated, it gives CASSRTLAGGSYNEQFF.

This clone was found once. The V and J genes are TRBV4-3 and TRBJ2-1; 7 nucleotides line up with TRBD1. Germline V gene data show CDR1 as LGHNA and CDR2 as YSLEER. This CDR3 has 18 amino acids. V was pared by 1 base and J by 3 bases, with 12 bases of the junction left unmatched. The CDR3: CASSQGPPGTDYYNEQFF. In nucleotides, the CDR3 is TGCGCCAGCAGCCAAGGGCCTCCCGGGACAGATTACTACAATGAGCAGTTCTTC.

This rearrangement joins TRBV7-2 to TRBJ2-3; weak D call: TRBD2 (6 bases). CDR1 is SGHTA and CDR2 is FQGNSA in the germline V gene. This CDR3 spans 15 amino acids. The V end lost 2 bases, the J end lost 2 bases, and 11 bases lay between the germline ends. The CDR3 region is CASSLLAGTTDTQYF. The CDR3 nucleotides read TGTGCCAGCAGCTTACTTGCGGGAACCACAGATACGCAGTATTTT.

The chain joins TRBV5-5 to TRBJ2-2; D is tentatively TRBD1 or TRBD2 (5 bases each). Per germline, CDR1 SGHKS and CDR2 YYEKEE (reference sequence). This CDR3 contains 14 residues. Trimming shortened V by 2 bases and J by 8 bases, and 13 bases separated the two germline ends. The CDR3 nucleotides read TGTGCCAGCAGCTTTGCCGGGGCGACTGGGGAGCTGTTTTTT. This gives the protein CASSFAGATGELFF.

V is TRBV6-1 and J is TRBJ1-5; D possibly corresponds to TRBD1 (5 bases). The ends were cut back, 3 bases at V and 5 bases at J, with 14 bases in the middle. The CDR3 has 15 residues. CDR1 is MNHNS and CDR2 is SASEGT in the germline V gene. The CDR3 region is CASSDYAGSDQPQHF. The CDR3 DNA sequence: TGTGCCAGCAGTGACTATGCAGGGTCAGATCAGCCCCAGCATTTT.

The chain is built from TRBV6-6 and TRBJ2-3; 7 positions match TRBD2. The germline V gene has CDR1 MNHNY and CDR2 SVGAGI (reference sequence). The CDR3 is 13 amino acids. V shed 6 bases and J 5 bases; nucleotides not matched to a gene: 5. The DNA for the CDR3 is TGTGCCAGCAGCAACGGGGGGAGAGATACGCAGTATTTT. It codes for CASSNGGRDTQYF.

The J gene is TRBJ2-1, the V gene TRBV7-9; TRBD2 aligns across 9 bases. Germline loops: CDR1 SEHNR, CDR2 FQNEAQ (reference sequence). The V segment lost 5 bases and the J segment 1 base; nucleotides outside the gene matches: 9. The CDR3 totals 17 residues. The DNA of the CDR3 is TGTGCCAGCAGCCTCCATCTAGCGGGACGATCCTACAATGAGCAGTTCTTC. Protein sequence: CASSLHLAGRSYNEQFF.

This chain joins TRBV5-1 and TRBJ1-6; D possibly corresponds to TRBD1 (5 bases). V lost 4 bases to trimming and J lost 14 bases, with 19 bases between them. Germline-derived CDR1 and CDR2 are SGHRS and YFSETQ. CDR3 length: 14 amino acids. For the CDR3, the DNA is TGCGCCAGCAGCGCCCGGGACCCACGTTTGGCCCTCCACTTT. Translated: CASSARDPRLALHF.

The V and J genes are TRBV27 and TRBJ2-3; 12 nucleotides line up with TRBD2. V lost 3 bases to trimming and J lost 6 bases; unmatched junction nucleotides: 4. Germline-derived CDR1 and CDR2 are MNHEY and SMNVEV (reference sequence). The CDR3 spans 15 residues. The CDR3 DNA sequence: TGTGCCAGCAGTTTTTGGACTAGCGGGACGGATACGCAGTATTTT. Amino acid sequence: CASSFWTSGTDTQYF.

V usage is TRBV7-9 and J usage is TRBJ2-1; 9 bases agree with TRBD2. The germline CDR1 and CDR2 sequences are SEHNR and FQNEAQ (reference sequence). The CDR3 covers 15 residues. Unmatched junction bases numbered 5, after V lost 2 bases and J lost 6 bases. The CDR3 region has the DNA TGTGCCAGCAGCTTAATAAGCGGGGGGCTCAATGAGCAGTTCTTC. Translated: CASSLISGGLNEQFF.

The chain has TRBV7-3 and TRBJ2-3, with D unresolved. The CDR3 is made up of 16 amino acids. The germline V and J ends were trimmed by 3 bases and 2 bases, with 15 bases remaining between them. Germline assignment: CDR1 SGHTA and CDR2 FQGTGA. The CDR3 here is CASSFLPGGPTDTQYF. The DNA of the CDR3 is TGTGCCAGCAGCTTCCTACCCGGTGGGCCCACAGATACGCAGTATTTT.

By frequency in the sample, this clone is medium-sized (0.01 to 0.1%). This chain uses TRBV21-1 with TRBJ2-1. TRBV21-1 is shown as a pseudogene. The CDR3 covers 14 residues. The CDR3 nucleotides are TGTGCCAGCAGCAAATTACGGCCTCGGCATGAGCAGTTCTTC. This translates into CASSKLRPRHEQFF.

The chain recombines TRBV13 with TRBJ2-1; TRBD2 is a possible D gene (5 bases). The V and J ends lost 5 bases and 10 bases respectively, with 18 bases between them. Germline-derived CDR1 and CDR2 are PRHDT and FYEKMQ (reference sequence). This CDR3 region has 14 residues. CDR3 region: CASSPPRVPPEQFF. CDR3 DNA sequence: TGTGCCAGCAGCCCCCCGCGGGTCCCGCCGGAGCAGTTCTTC.

The rearrangement joins TRBV7-6 to TRBJ2-6; 8 nucleotides align to TRBD2. The V gene end was trimmed by 1 base and the J gene end by 3 bases; junction bases not matched to a gene: 2. The V gene's germline CDR1 is SGHVS and CDR2 FNYEAQ. The CDR3 consists of 16 residues. The CDR3 nucleotides read TGTGCCAGCAGCTTAGAGGCGGGAGGTGGGGCCAACGTCCTGACTTTC. Translating it yields CASSLEAGGGANVLTF.

The CDR3 DNA sequence: TGCAGTGCTTCGGGGGGTAGGGCTTTCTTT. Translating gives CSASGGRAFF. The chain has TRBV20-1 and TRBJ1-1, with D possibly being TRBD1 (5 bases). V dropped 5 bases and J dropped 11 bases, with 12 bases sitting between them. This CDR3 has 10 residues. Germline loops: CDR1 DFQATT, CDR2 SNEGSKA (reference sequence).

This rearrangement joins TRBV30 to TRBJ2-2; D is possibly TRBD1 or TRBD2 (6 bases each). This CDR3 comprises 14 residues. CDR1 and CDR2 (germline): GTSNPN, SVGIG (reference sequence). Trimming stripped 2 bases from V and 3 bases from J, with 10 bases between. CDR3 sequence (DNA): TGTGCCTGGAGTCTGGAGGGGGACACCGGGGAGCTGTTTTTT. Its translation is CAWSLEGDTGELFF.

The chain combines TRBV4-2 with TRBJ2-2; D may correspond to TRBD1 or TRBD2 (5 bases each). Germline V CDR1 and CDR2: LGHNA, YNFKEQ. Trimming shortened V by 1 base and J by 4 bases, and 19 bases separated the two germline ends. The CDR3 is made up of 18 amino acids. The CDR3 sequence: CASSQAAGRGYGTGELFF. In DNA, the CDR3 is TGTGCCAGCAGCCAAGCGGCAGGGCGAGGGTATGGCACCGGGGAGCTGTTTTTT.

The gene calls are TRBV28 and TRBJ2-7; no reliable D call. The CDR3 runs 15 residues. V lost 6 bases and J 0 bases, leaving 15 bases between the germline ends. Germline values: CDR1 MDHEN, CDR2 SYDVKM. The CDR3 spells CASSRRRLSSYEQYF. For the CDR3, the DNA is TGTGCCAGCAGCCGCCGACGGTTGAGCTCCTACGAGCAGTACTTC.

This chain uses TRBV5-1 with TRBJ1-1; no clear D. The CDR3 extends over 15 amino acids. Per germline, CDR1 SGHRS and CDR2 YFSETQ. The ends were cut back, 1 base at V and 0 bases at J, with 10 bases in the middle. CDR3 sequence: CASSLFNTLNTEAFF. In nucleotides, the CDR3 is TGCGCCAGCAGCTTGTTTAACACCTTGAACACTGAAGCTTTCTTT.

The chain carries TRBV27 and TRBJ2-7; TRBD1 matches at 7 bases. Trimming at V came to 6 bases and at J to 2 bases, leaving 7 bases not matched to a gene. Germline CDR1 and CDR2: MNHEY and SMNVEV (reference sequence). The length of the CDR3 is 14 residues. CDR3 region: CASSSAGGTYEQYF. The DNA for the CDR3 is TGTGCCAGCAGCTCCGCAGGGGGAACCTACGAGCAGTACTTC.